A selection of T cell receptor beta chains follows, all from one sample in a study of blood T cell repertoires in COVID-19. TCRdb's table, derived via immunoSEQ multiplex PCR, lists solely in-frame clones and lacks some. The sample records fewer than 250,000 clones, 75% to 90% being singletons. The material sequenced was peripheral blood. These receptor sequences come from a man aged 55 to 70 who had recovered from COVID-19. Both conserved end residues are part of each CDR3. Fields, in order: D gene, clone size, J gene, V gene, CDR3 DNA, CDR3 protein. D genes are given only for firm matches. The size field is filled for only some rows; it gives once, few, many or a size class.

TRBD1	-	TRBJ2-4	TRBV5-8	TGTGCCAGCAGCCTAACACAGGGGGCAATTCTAGCCAAAAACATTCAGTACTTC	CASSLTQGAILAKNIQYF
-	once	TRBJ2-5	TRBV7-2	TGTGCCAGCAGCTTACGGAGGGTTCGAGAGACCCAGTACTTC	CASSLRRVRETQYF
-	-	TRBJ1-1	TRBV7-9	TGTGCCAGCAGCTTAGCGGCAGGATTGAACACTGAAGCTTTCTTT	CASSLAAGLNTEAFF
-	-	TRBJ2-3	TRBV18	TGTGCCAGCTCAGGCGGCGGAGGGGGCCCAGATACGCAGTATTTT	CASSGGGGGPDTQYF
TRBD1	once	TRBJ1-5	TRBV18	TGTGCCAGCTCAATTCTACCGGGGACAGTAGATCAGCCCCAGCATTTT	CASSILPGTVDQPQHF
-	-	TRBJ1-2	TRBV4-2	TGTGCCAGCAGCCAAGATTTCGAGCCAACCTTC	CASSQDFEPTF
-	once	TRBJ2-3	TRBV5-8	TGTGCCAGCAGCTTGGGGGCCCGGATCACAGATACGCAGTATTTT	CASSLGARITDTQYF
TRBD2	-	TRBJ2-3	TRBV7-3	TGTGCCAGCAGGAGGAGCGGGGCCCTCGACCTCACAGATACGCAGTATTTT	CASRRSGALDLTDTQYF
TRBD1	once	TRBJ1-2	TRBV5-1	TGCGCCAGCAGCCCAACAGGGGTTGGCTACACCTTC	CASSPTGVGYTF
-	-	TRBJ2-3	TRBV21-1	TGTGCCAGCAGCAAAGTCGGCACAGATACGCAGTATTTT	CASSKVGTDTQYF
TRBD2	few	TRBJ2-1	TRBV11-2	TGTGCCAGCAGGCTGAGCGGGAGGAGCTCCTACAATGAGCAGTTCTTC	CASRLSGRSSYNEQFF
-	-	TRBJ1-1	TRBV2	TGTGCCAGCAGTGTGGTCGGCGGGAACACTGAAGCTTTCTTT	CASSVVGGNTEAFF
-	-	TRBJ1-2	TRBV5-8	TGTGCCAGCAGCCGGGGGATAAGGTGGGGCTACACCTTC	CASSRGIRWGYTF
-	-	TRBJ1-1	TRBV28	TGTGCCAGCAGTAGGGGACAAGAGGGCGAAGCTTTCTTT	CASSRGQEGEAFF
TRBD1	-	TRBJ1-2	TRBV5-6	TGTGCCAGCAGAGTCGACAGGGACTACACCTTC	CASRVDRDYTF
TRBD2	-	TRBJ2-1	TRBV19	TGTGCCAGTAGTAGGAAGCGGGGGGCCATCTACAATGAGCAGTTCTTC	CASSRKRGAIYNEQFF
TRBD2	-	TRBJ2-3	TRBV4-1	TGCGCCAGCAGCCAAGGCCTCTCGACTAGCGGTTTTACAGATACGCAGTATTTT	CASSQGLSTSGFTDTQYF
-	-	TRBJ1-2	TRBV7-9	TGTGCCAGCAGCCTCCGGATGGGGGGGCGTCTGGTTAACTATGGCTACACCTTC	CASSLRMGGRLVNYGYTF
TRBD1	-	TRBJ1-2	TRBV7-2	TGTGCCAGCAGCTTAACCTTGGACAGGACCCCGCACACCTTC	CASSLTLDRTPHTF
TRBD2	few	TRBJ2-1	TRBV6-1	TGTGCCAGCAGTGACCGGGGACTAGCGGGGAGGAATGAGCAGTTCTTC	CASSDRGLAGRNEQFF
-	-	TRBJ1-2	TRBV9	TGTGCCAGCAGCGTAGCCAGGAACTATGGCTACACCTTC	CASSVARNYGYTF
TRBD1	few	TRBJ1-2	TRBV27	TGTGCCAGCAGTTTATCTAGGCCGGGACAGGGTCATGGCTACACCTTC	CASSLSRPGQGHGYTF
TRBD2	-	TRBJ2-7	TRBV28	TGTGCCAGCAGTAAGAGAATGATGGGGGGGAGCTCCTACGAGCAGTACTTC	CASSKRMMGGSSYEQYF
-	-	TRBJ1-3	TRBV20-1	TGCAGTTCCTCGGGGGGAAACACCATATATTTT	CSSSGGNTIYF
TRBD1	-	TRBJ2-7	TRBV7-9	TGTGCCAGCAGCCATTCCGGGACAGGGGGTGACGAGCAGTACTTC	CASSHSGTGGDEQYF
-	-	TRBJ1-5	TRBV19	TGTGCCAGTAGTATAGAGGCCAGGGAAGCTCAGCCCCAGCATTTT	CASSIEAREAQPQHF
TRBD1	-	TRBJ2-1	TRBV30	TGTGCCTGGAGTGCCCGGAGGACAGGGGGCCATGAGCAGTTCTTC	CAWSARRTGGHEQFF
-	-	TRBJ1-2	TRBV12-3/TRBV12-4	TGTGCCAGCAGTTCCCTCCCTAGGCGGTACACCTTC	CASSSLPRRYTF
TRBD2	many	TRBJ2-1	TRBV7-9	TGTGCCAGCAGCCCCAATCCACTAGCGGGAGGCCCTCGGAACGAGCAGTTCTTC	CASSPNPLAGGPRNEQFF
-	-	TRBJ1-5	TRBV5-8	TGTGCCAGCAGCCCCGGGATACAGTCGAGCAATCAGCCCCAGCATTTT	CASSPGIQSSNQPQHF
-	-	TRBJ2-1	TRBV7-9	TGTGCCAGCAGTTTCCTCAGGGATGAGCAGTTCTTC	CASSFLRDEQFF
TRBD1	-	TRBJ2-6	TRBV28	TGTGCCAGCAGTCCACGTCCCGGGACAGGGGAAGGGGCCAACGTCCTGACTTTC	CASSPRPGTGEGANVLTF
TRBD1	-	TRBJ2-7	TRBV3-1/TRBV3-2	TGTGCCAGCAGCGACAGGGGGCGCGAGCAGTACTTC	CASSDRGREQYF
TRBD1	-	TRBJ2-7	TRBV5-1	TGCGTCAGCGGTCCCGGGACAGGGATCTCCTACGAGCAGTACTTC	CVSGPGTGISYEQYF
TRBD2	-	TRBJ2-1	TRBV20-1	TGCAGTGCTAGTTCGGCTAGCGGGAGGTATGTGGGTGAGCAGTTCTTC	CSASSASGRYVGEQFF
-	-	TRBJ2-7	TRBV12-3/TRBV12-4	TGTGCCAGCAGTTTAGAGCCCTACGAGCAGTACTTC	CASSLEPYEQYF
-	-	TRBJ1-1	TRBV6-1	TGTGCCAGCAGTGAAGTAGCCCGGGGTAGCACTGAAGCTTTCTTT	CASSEVARGSTEAFF
TRBD2	-	TRBJ2-5	TRBV4-2	TGTGCCAGCAGCCAAGGCAGACTAGCGGGGCCCCAAGAGACCCAGTACTTC	CASSQGRLAGPQETQYF
TRBD2	-	TRBJ2-1	TRBV5-1	TGCGCCAGCAAACGGACTAGCGGGGCCCAGGGTGAGCAGTTCTTC	CASKRTSGAQGEQFF